Listed below are T cell receptor beta chains from one sample, sequenced in a study of T cells in Graves' hyperthyroidism and ophthalmopathy. A single record per CDR3 protein comes from TCRdb applying MiXCR to the multiplex PCR reads. The sample includes 300,000 to 450,000 distinct CDR3 sequences, 25% of them seen just once. Sequenced sample: blood. Receptors were obtained from a man aged 45 to 65 with Graves' hyperthyroidism. CDR3s include the opening cysteine and the closing phenylalanine or tryptophan. The D gene is left open where the match is weak.

V	J	D	CDR3
TRBV9	TRBJ1-1	.	CASSVESGNTEAFF
TRBV5-1	TRBJ2-7	TRBD2	CASSPTGTSGGTYEQYF
TRBV27	TRBJ2-7	.	CASSLSWGSYEQYF
TRBV12-5	TRBJ2-4	TRBD1	CASGQGTINIQYF
TRBV25-1	TRBJ2-3	.	CASSATVGRDTQYF
TRBV7-3	TRBJ2-1	.	CASNRPVLGNEQFF
TRBV9	TRBJ2-5	TRBD1	CASSSGGYETQYF
TRBV4-1	TRBJ2-7	.	CASSQDKPGPSSYEQYF
TRBV20-1	TRBJ2-3	.	CSAEGSPDTQYF
TRBV20-1	TRBJ1-1	.	CSALGRAYTEAFF
TRBV7-8	TRBJ2-1	.	CASSPKTGRVYNEQFF
TRBV10-3	TRBJ2-1	.	CAISIGLDYSYNEQFF
TRBV28	TRBJ2-1	TRBD2	CASSGRSAGSYNEQFF
TRBV30	TRBJ2-3	TRBD2	CAWNTAGGSDTQYF
TRBV29-1	TRBJ2-7	.	CSVDGNDGQYF
TRBV5-1	TRBJ2-3	.	CASSLIDWDSTYF
TRBV6-2/TRBV6-3	TRBJ2-1	TRBD2	CARGGLAGINEQFF
TRBV12-5	TRBJ2-3	.	CASGLAASRTDTQYF
TRBV25-1	TRBJ2-2	.	CASTVGTGELFF
TRBV28	TRBJ2-1	.	CASRRGAEQFF
TRBV10-1	TRBJ2-4	.	CASSAAGSGNIQYF
TRBV12-3/TRBV12-4	TRBJ2-7	.	CASSFLGEQYF
TRBV12-3/TRBV12-4	TRBJ2-1	TRBD2	CASTLGLAYNEQFF
TRBV5-1	TRBJ2-7	.	CASSNGGYGEQYF
TRBV20-1	TRBJ1-1	.	CSARDYRANTEAFF
TRBV5-6	TRBJ2-1	.	CASSLLGQGRQFF
TRBV12-3/TRBV12-4	TRBJ2-3	.	CASKSATTSTDTQYF
TRBV5-1	TRBJ2-1	.	CASSLVAQGSYNEQFF